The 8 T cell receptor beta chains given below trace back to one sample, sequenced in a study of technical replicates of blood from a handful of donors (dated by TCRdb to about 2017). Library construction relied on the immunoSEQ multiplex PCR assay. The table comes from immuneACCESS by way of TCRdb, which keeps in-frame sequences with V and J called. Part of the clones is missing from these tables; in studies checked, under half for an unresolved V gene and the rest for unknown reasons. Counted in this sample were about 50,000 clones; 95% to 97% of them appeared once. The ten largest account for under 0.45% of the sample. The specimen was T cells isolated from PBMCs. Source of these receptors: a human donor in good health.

CDR3 loop: CASSHREVDEKLFF. CDR3 coding DNA: TGTGCCAGCAGTCACCGAGAGGTTGATGAAAAACTGTTTTTT. This chain joins TRBV28 and TRBJ1-4; D ambiguous. The CDR3 totals 14 residues. With 5 bases removed from V and 6 bases from J, the gap between germline ends came to 13 bases. Germline V gene lookup returns CDR1 MDHEN and CDR2 SYDVKM.

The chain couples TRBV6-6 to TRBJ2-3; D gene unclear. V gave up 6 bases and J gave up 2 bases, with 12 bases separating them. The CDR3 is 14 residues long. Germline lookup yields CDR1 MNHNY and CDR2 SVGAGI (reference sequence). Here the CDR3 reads CASSPSTSTDTQYF. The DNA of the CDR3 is TGTGCCAGCAGCCCCTCGACATCCACAGATACGCAGTATTTT.

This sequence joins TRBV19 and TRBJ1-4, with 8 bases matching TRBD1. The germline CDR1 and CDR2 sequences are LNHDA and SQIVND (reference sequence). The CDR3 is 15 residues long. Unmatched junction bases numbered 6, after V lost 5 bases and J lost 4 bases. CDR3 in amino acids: CASSDRGFGNEKLFF. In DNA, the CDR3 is TGTGCCAGTAGTGACAGGGGCTTTGGTAATGAAAAACTGTTTTTT.

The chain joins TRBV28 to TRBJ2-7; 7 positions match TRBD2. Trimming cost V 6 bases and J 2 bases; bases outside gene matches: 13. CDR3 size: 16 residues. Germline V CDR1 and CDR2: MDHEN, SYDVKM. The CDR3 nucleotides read TGTGCCAGCAGGCCATCCCCTAGCGGAATGCCCTACGAGCAGTACTTC. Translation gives CASRPSPSGMPYEQYF.

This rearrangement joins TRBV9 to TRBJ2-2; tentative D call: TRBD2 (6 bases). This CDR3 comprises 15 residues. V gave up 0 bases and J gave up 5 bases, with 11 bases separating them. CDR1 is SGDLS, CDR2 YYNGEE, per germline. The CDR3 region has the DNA TGTGCCAGCAGCGTAGACACGGGAGCGACCGGGGAGCTGTTTTTT. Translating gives CASSVDTGATGELFF.

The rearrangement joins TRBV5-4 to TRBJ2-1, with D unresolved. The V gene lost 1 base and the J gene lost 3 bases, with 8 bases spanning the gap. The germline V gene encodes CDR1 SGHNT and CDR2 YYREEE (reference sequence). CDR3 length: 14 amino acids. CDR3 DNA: TGTGCCAGCAGCTTGAGCGCACTCTACAATGAGCAGTTCTTC. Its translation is CASSLSALYNEQFF.

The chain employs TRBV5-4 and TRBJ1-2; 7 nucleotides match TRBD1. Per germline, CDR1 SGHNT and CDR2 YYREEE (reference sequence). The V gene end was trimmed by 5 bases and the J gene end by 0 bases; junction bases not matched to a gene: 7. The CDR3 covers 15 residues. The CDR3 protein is CASSSTGTANYGYTF. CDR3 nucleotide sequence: TGTGCCAGCAGTTCTACCGGGACAGCTAACTATGGCTACACCTTC.

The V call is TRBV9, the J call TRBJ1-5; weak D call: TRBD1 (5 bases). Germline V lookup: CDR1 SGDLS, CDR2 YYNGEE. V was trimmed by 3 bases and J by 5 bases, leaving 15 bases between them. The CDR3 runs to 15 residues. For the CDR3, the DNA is TGTGCCAGCAGCGCCGGATTAACAGGAGATCAGCCCCAGCATTTT. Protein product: CASSAGLTGDQPQHF.